The clone carrying this T cell receptor beta chain was counted many times. Its antigen is unknown. Attachment of unique molecular identifiers to individual cDNA molecules was performed. Each CDR3 protein is one row after TCRdb ran MiXCR on the 5' RACE reads. The sample includes 15,000 to 25,000 distinct CDR3 sequences, more than 4% of them seen just once. The data derive from a study of early T cells in non-severe SARS-CoV-2 infection. Study overall: Unsorted whole blood bulk RNA was sequenced, with unpaired chains.

Germline loops: CDR1 MNHEY, CDR2 SMNVEV (reference sequence). The V segment lost 3 bases and the J segment 6 bases; nucleotides outside the gene matches: 6. This CDR3 has 14 amino acids. Study-level findings and limits: VDJdb matching favored anti-spike CD8 responses, missing private and CD4 specificities.

The receptor was derived from an adult who was a healthcare worker with PCR-confirmed SARS-CoV-2 infection or an uninfected control (not recorded which). The rearrangement links TRBV27 to TRBJ1-2; TRBD1 matches 8 bases. The sample was whole blood. The CDR3 here is CASSFRQGAHGYTF. The CDR3 nucleotides read TGTGCCAGCAGTTTTAGGCAGGGGGCACATGGCTACACCTTC.